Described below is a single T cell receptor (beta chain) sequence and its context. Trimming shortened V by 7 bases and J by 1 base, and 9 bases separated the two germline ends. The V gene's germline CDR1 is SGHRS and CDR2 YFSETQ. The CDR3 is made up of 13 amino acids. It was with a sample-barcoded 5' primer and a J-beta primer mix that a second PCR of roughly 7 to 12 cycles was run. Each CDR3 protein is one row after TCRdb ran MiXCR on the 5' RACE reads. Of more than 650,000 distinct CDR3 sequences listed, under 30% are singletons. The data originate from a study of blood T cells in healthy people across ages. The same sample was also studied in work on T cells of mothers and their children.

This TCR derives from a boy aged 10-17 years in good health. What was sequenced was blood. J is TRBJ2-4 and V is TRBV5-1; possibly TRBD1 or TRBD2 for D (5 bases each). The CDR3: CASGEGAKNIQYF. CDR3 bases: TGCGCCAGCGGAGAGGGGGCCAAAAACATTCAGTACTTC.